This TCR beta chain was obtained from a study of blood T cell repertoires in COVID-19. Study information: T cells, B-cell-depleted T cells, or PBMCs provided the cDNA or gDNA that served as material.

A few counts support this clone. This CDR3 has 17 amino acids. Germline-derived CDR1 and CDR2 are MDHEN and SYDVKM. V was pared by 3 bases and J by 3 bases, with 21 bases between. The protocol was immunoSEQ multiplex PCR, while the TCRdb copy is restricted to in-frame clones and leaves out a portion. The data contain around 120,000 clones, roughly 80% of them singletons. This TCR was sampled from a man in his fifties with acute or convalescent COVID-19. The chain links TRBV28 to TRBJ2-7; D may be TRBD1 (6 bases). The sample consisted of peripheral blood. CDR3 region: CASSFPPSQGSFYEQYF. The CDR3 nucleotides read TGTGCCAGCAGTTTTCCTCCGTCGCAGGGGTCATTCTACGAGCAGTACTTC.